Below, one TCR beta chain is given with its context. As yet, its antigen is unknown. Together with a sample-barcoded 5' primer, a J-beta primer mix was included in a second PCR lasting 7 to 11 cycles. TCRdb re-analysed the 5' RACE reads in MiXCR, keeping a single row per CDR3 protein. The sample has 600,000 to 1,000,000 distinct CDR3 sequences, roughly 60% seen once; the top ten hold about 20%. In germline, CDR1 is SGDLS, CDR2 YYNGEE. The CDR3 has 17 amino acids. With V trimmed by 4 bases and J by 1 base, 11 bases remained unmatched. The entry originates in a study of blood T cells in healthy people across ages. Study findings and constraints: Calculation of diversity from one million T cells yielded estimates considered to be underestimates. Reliance upon unsorted PBMCs precluded definitive naive versus antigen-experienced comparison.

The sequence was obtained from a man aged 25-45 years in good health. The sequencing sample was made of blood. The chain uses TRBV9 and TRBJ2-3, with 8 bases identical to TRBD2. The CDR3, as DNA: TGTGCCAGCAGCCCGAATCCTACTAGCGGCCGCACAGATACGCAGTATTTT. Amino acids: CASSPNPTSGRTDTQYF.